The clone carrying this TCR beta chain was recorded many times. MiXCR, run by TCRdb on the PCR reads, gives a single entry per CDR3 protein. Here the sample spans under 650,000 distinct CDR3 sequences, 15% to 20% being singletons. This sample stems from a study of molecular identifiers for immune sequencing clone quantification. The CDR3 covers 17 residues. Germline CDR1 is LNHDA and CDR2 is SQIVND (reference sequence). V trimming: 8 bases; J trimming: 4 bases; junction bases outside the gene matches: 12. In the sort, naive CD8 T cells were defined as CD8+CD4-CCR7+CD45RA+. This rearrangement joins TRBV19 to TRBJ2-2, with 11 bases identical to TRBD2. Sequencing was done on a sample of naive CD8+ T cells from blood, with Jurkat cell RNA spiked in. Subset noted: FACS-sorted CD8+CD4-CCR7+CD45RA+ naive T cells. The clonotype was recovered from a human donor in good health. Some libraries in this study had Jurkat cell RNA spiked in. The CDR3 region has the DNA TGTGCCAGTTACCACCTCGGGACTAGCGGAAGCACCGGGGAGCTGTTTTTT. Its translation: CASYHLGTSGSTGELFF.